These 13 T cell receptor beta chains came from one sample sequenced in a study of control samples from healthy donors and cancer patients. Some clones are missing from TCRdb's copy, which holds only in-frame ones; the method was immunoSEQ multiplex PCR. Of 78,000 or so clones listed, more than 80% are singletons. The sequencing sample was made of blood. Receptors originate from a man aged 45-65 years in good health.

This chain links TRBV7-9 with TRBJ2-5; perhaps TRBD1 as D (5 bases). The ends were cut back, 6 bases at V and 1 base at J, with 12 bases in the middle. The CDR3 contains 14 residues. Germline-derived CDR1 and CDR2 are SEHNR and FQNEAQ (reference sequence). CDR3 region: CASSLTRAQETQYF. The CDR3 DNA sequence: TGTGCCAGCAGTTTGACCAGGGCCCAAGAGACCCAGTACTTC.

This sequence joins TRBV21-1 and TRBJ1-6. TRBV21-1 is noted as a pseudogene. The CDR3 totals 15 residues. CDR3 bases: TGTGCCAGCACCACAGGCGGGGAGCATAATTCACCCCTCCACTTT. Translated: CASTTGGEHNSPLHF.

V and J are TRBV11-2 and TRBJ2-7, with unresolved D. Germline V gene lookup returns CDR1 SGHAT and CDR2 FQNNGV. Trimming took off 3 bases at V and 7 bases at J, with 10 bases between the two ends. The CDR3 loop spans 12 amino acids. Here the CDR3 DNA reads TGTGCCAGCAGCTTGAGTCGCGGAGAGCAGTACTTC. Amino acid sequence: CASSLSRGEQYF.

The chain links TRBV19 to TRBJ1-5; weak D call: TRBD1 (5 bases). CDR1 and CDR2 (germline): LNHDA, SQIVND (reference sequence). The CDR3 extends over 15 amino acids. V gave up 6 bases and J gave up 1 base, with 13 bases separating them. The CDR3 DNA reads TGTGCCAGTAGGGGCGGTGGGGACAGCAATCAGCCCCAGCATTTT. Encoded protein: CASRGGGDSNQPQHF.

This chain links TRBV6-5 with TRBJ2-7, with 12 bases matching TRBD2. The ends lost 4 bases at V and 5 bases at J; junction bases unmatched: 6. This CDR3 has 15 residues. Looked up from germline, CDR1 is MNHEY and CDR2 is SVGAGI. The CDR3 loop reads CASSLTSGSINEQYF. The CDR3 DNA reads TGTGCCAGCAGTTTGACTAGCGGGAGTATCAACGAGCAGTACTTC.

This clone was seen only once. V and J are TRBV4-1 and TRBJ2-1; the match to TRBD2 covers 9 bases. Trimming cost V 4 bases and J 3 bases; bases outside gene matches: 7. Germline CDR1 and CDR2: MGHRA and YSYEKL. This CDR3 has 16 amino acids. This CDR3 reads CASSPFSSGSYNEQFF. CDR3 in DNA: TGCGCCAGCAGCCCCTTTAGTAGCGGGAGCTACAATGAGCAGTTCTTC.

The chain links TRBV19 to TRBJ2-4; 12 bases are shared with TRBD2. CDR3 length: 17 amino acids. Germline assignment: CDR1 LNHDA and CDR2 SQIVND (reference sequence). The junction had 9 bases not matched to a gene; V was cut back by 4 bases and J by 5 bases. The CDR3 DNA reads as TGTGCCAGTAGTACCCGGACTAGCGGGATCGATCAAAACATTCAGTACTTC. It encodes CASSTRTSGIDQNIQYF.

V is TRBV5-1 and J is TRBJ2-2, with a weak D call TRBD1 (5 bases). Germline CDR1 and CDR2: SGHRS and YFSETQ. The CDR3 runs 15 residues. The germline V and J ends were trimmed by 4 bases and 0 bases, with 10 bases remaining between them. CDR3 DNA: TGCGCCAGCAGCCTGCGGACACCGAACACCGGGGAGCTGTTTTTT. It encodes CASSLRTPNTGELFF.

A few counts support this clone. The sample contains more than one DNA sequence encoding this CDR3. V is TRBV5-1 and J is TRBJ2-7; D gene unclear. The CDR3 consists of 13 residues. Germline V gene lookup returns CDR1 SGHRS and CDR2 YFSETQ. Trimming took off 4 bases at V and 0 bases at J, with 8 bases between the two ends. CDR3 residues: CASSLDPSYEQYF. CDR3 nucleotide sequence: TGCGCCAGCAGCCTTGATCCCTCCTACGAGCAGTACTTC.

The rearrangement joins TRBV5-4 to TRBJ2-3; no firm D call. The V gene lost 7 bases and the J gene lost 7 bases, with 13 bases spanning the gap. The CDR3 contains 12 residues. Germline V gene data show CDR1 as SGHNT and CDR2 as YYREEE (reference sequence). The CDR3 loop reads CASGRMGNTQYF. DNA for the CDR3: TGTGCCAGCGGCCGGATGGGGAATACGCAGTATTTT.

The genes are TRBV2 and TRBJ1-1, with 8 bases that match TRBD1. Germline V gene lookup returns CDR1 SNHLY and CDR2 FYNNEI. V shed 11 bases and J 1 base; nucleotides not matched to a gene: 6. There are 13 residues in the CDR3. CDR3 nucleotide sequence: TGTGCCGTTTCACAGGGGGAGAACACTGAAGCTTTCTTT. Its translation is CAVSQGENTEAFF.

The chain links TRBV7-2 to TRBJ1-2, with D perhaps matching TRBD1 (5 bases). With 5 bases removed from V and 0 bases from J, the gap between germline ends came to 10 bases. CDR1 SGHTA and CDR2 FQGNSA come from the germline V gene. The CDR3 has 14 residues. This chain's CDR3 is CASSPGWANYGYTF. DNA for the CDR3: TGTGCCAGCAGCCCAGGGTGGGCTAACTATGGCTACACCTTC. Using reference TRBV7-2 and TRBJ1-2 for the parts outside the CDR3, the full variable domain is GAGVSQSPSNKVTEKGKDVELRCDPISGHTALYWYRQSLGQGLEFLIYFQGNSAPDKSGLPSDRFSAERTGGSVSTLTIQRTQQEDSAVYLCASSPGWANYGYTFGSGTRLTVV.

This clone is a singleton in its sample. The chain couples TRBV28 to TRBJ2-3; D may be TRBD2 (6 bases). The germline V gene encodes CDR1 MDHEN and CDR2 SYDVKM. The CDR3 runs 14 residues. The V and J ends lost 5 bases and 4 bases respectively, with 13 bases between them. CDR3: CASSAGGISDTQYF. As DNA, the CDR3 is TGTGCCAGCAGTGCTGGGGGGATCTCAGATACGCAGTATTTT.